These 30 T cell receptor beta chains came from one sample sequenced in a study of T-cell reconstitution after alpha-beta-depleted transplantation in children. As it was prepared, the TCRbeta library received unique molecular identifiers. TCRdb recomputed calls from the PCR reads with MiXCR, one row per CDR3 protein. The sample yields about 640,000 distinct CDR3 sequences, approximately 15% seen once. Sequences were derived from PBMCs from the stem cell graft donor, sampled from the stem cell graft. These receptors came from a human donor who donated a stem cell graft to a child with acute myeloid leukemia.

This clonotype was counted ten times or more. This sequence joins TRBV12-3 or TRBV12-4 and TRBJ2-5, with 9 bases that match TRBD1. Losses at the gene ends were 6 bases for V and 4 bases for J; bases not matched to a gene: 6. The CDR3 sequence is 14 residues long. Here the CDR3 reads CASSLGQGPETQYF. CDR3 coding DNA: TGTGCCAGCAGCCTGGGACAGGGTCCAGAGACCCAGTACTTC.

This clonotype was counted between two and nine times. The chain couples TRBV5-1 to TRBJ1-1; no clear D gene. Trimming took off 4 bases at V and 0 bases at J, with 13 bases between the two ends. The CDR3 has 15 residues. Germline V lookup: CDR1 SGHRS, CDR2 YFSETQ. The CDR3 loop is CASSPTAVMNTEAFF. CDR3 in DNA: TGCGCCAGCAGCCCGACGGCAGTTATGAACACTGAAGCTTTCTTT.

This clonotype was seen a few times. The rearrangement links TRBV20-1 to TRBJ1-5, with 8 bases lining up with TRBD1. Germline values: CDR1 DFQATT, CDR2 SNEGSKA (reference sequence). This CDR3 has 16 residues. Germline trimming cut 6 bases from V and 4 bases from J; bases unmatched to any gene: 14. DNA for the CDR3: TGCAGTGCCACCTCGACAGGGGTCGAGGAGAATCAGCCCCAGCATTTT. Protein: CSATSTGVEENQPQHF.

This clonotype was observed at least ten times. The chain carries TRBV5-8 and TRBJ2-1; D possibly corresponds to TRBD1 (5 bases). Germline V gene sequence: CDR1 SGHTS, CDR2 YDEGEE. Trimming stripped 3 bases from V and 0 bases from J, with 10 bases between. This CDR3 has 15 amino acids. This CDR3 is CASSSQGYSYNEQFF. For the CDR3, the DNA is TGTGCCAGCAGCTCTCAGGGATACTCCTACAATGAGCAGTTCTTC. Combining the CDR3 with reference TRBV5-8 and TRBJ2-1 gives the whole variable domain EAGVTQSPTHLIKTRGQQATLRCSPISGHTSVYWYQQALGLGLQFLLWYDEGEERNRGNFPPRFSGRQFPNYSSELNVNALELEDSALYLCASSSQGYSYNEQFFGPGTRLTVL.

In this sample, this clonotype turned up a few times. The J gene is TRBJ1-2, the V gene TRBV28; no firm D call. Germline V gene sequence: CDR1 MDHEN, CDR2 SYDVKM. The CDR3 contains 13 residues. The V gene lost 7 bases and the J gene lost 6 bases, with 15 bases spanning the gap. The CDR3 DNA is TGTGCCAGCAAAAGTCGGAGGATTCATGGCTACACCTTC. Its translation is CASKSRRIHGYTF.

This clonotype was recorded a few times. J is TRBJ2-7 and V is TRBV7-9; D is unclear. The germline V and J ends were trimmed by 4 bases and 1 base, with 8 bases remaining between them. This CDR3 is built from 13 residues. Germline V gene data show CDR1 as SEHNR and CDR2 as FQNEAQ (reference sequence). CDR3 residues: CASSSTVSYEQYF. CDR3 coding DNA: TGTGCCAGCAGCTCAACGGTTTCCTACGAGCAGTACTTC. Based on the CDR3 plus reference TRBV7-9 and TRBJ2-7, the full variable domain is DTGVSQNPRHKITKRGQNVTFRCDPISEHNRLYWYRQTLGQGPEFLTYFQNEAQLEKSRLLSDRFSAERPKGSFSTLEIQRTEQGDSAMYLCASSSTVSYEQYFGPGTRLTVT.

Only a few counts were recorded for this clonotype. The chain carries TRBV27 and TRBJ2-5; the D gene is possibly TRBD2 (5 bases). The CDR3 runs 14 residues. V gave up 6 bases and J gave up 3 bases, with 14 bases separating them. Germline CDR1 MNHEY, CDR2 SMNVEV (reference sequence). The CDR3 DNA sequence: TGTGCCAGCAGACCCTCAGACTACGAAGAGACCCAGTACTTC. Translation gives CASRPSDYEETQYF.

The V call is TRBV15, the J call TRBJ1-3; TRBD1 matches 8 bases. The germline V gene encodes CDR1 LNHNV and CDR2 YYDKDF (reference sequence). The CDR3 sequence is 15 residues long. V gave up 5 bases and J gave up 2 bases; unmatched junction bases: 5. CDR3 bases: TGTGCCACCAGCGACTCCAGGGGGCCTGGAAACACCATATATTTT. This codes for CATSDSRGPGNTIYF.

This clonotype has a count of ten or more. CDR3 in amino acids: CSAKPLQGVQRQGYTF. CDR3 nucleotides: TGCAGTGCCAAACCCTTACAGGGCGTCCAGCGACAGGGCTACACCTTC. The gene calls are TRBV20-1 and TRBJ1-2; tentatively, D is TRBD1 (6 bases). The CDR3 is 16 residues long. Germline CDR1 reads DFQATT; CDR2 reads SNEGSKA (reference sequence). The V end lost 6 bases, the J end lost 8 bases, and 28 bases lay between the germline ends.

This clonotype was found a few times. This sequence joins TRBV15 and TRBJ1-1; D gene unclear. The CDR3 runs to 13 residues. V lost 1 base and J 5 bases, leaving 8 bases between the germline ends. The V gene's germline CDR1 is LNHNV and CDR2 YYDKDF (reference sequence). The CDR3 sequence is CATSRAGRTEAFF. CDR3 DNA sequence: TGTGCCACCAGCAGAGCCGGGAGGACTGAAGCTTTCTTT.

This clonotype has more than one count but fewer than ten. The chain recombines TRBV5-8 with TRBJ2-5; 7 nucleotides agree with TRBD2. The trim removed 4 bases at V and 1 base at J, leaving 16 bases unmatched. The length of the CDR3 is 18 residues. The germline V gene encodes CDR1 SGHTS and CDR2 YDEGEE. In DNA, the CDR3 is TGTGCCAGCAGCCCCAGAAGTGAAGGGAGGGTAGGCCAAGAGACCCAGTACTTC. Its protein product is CASSPRSEGRVGQETQYF.

This clonotype was recorded many times. The V call is TRBV7-2, the J call TRBJ2-7; 7 nucleotides line up with TRBD2. The CDR3 loop spans 14 amino acids. Looked up from germline, CDR1 is SGHTA and CDR2 is FQGNSA. V dropped 1 base and J dropped 3; count of bases not matched to a gene: 3. For the CDR3, the DNA is TGTGCCAGCAGCTTAGGGCGGGGGAACTACGAGCAGTACTTC. Protein sequence: CASSLGRGNYEQYF.

There are many counts of this clonotype. This rearrangement joins TRBV25-1 to TRBJ1-1; TRBD1 matches 7 bases. The CDR3 has 13 amino acids. Germline V gene lookup returns CDR1 MGHDK and CDR2 SYGVNS. V trimming: 4 bases; J trimming: 4 bases; junction bases outside the gene matches: 3. CDR3 sequence: CASSGSGGTEAFF. The CDR3 nucleotides are TGTGCCAGCAGTGGTTCAGGGGGCACTGAAGCTTTCTTT. The variable domain in full, with the rest retrieved from reference TRBV25-1 and TRBJ1-1, is EADIYQTPRYLVIGTGKKITLECSQTMGHDKMYWYQQDPGMELHLIHYSYGVNSTEKGDLSSESTVSRIRTEHFPLTLESARPSHTSQYLCASSGSGGTEAFFGQGTRLTVV.

The chain carries TRBV7-2 and TRBJ1-1, with 7 bases identical to TRBD1. Losses at the gene ends were 5 bases for V and 3 bases for J; bases not matched to a gene: 3. The CDR3 extends over 13 amino acids. Germline CDR1 reads SGHTA; CDR2 reads FQGNSA. For the CDR3, the DNA is TGTGCCAGCAGCCGGGACAGCTACACTGAAGCTTTCTTT. Protein product: CASSRDSYTEAFF.

Many counts were recorded for this clonotype. The rearrangement links TRBV20-1 to TRBJ2-3; D is perhaps TRBD1 or TRBD2 (5 bases each). Looked up from germline, CDR1 is DFQATT and CDR2 is SNEGSKA (reference sequence). This CDR3 contains 14 residues. Trimming shortened V by 5 bases and J by 4 bases, and 16 bases separated the two germline ends. The CDR3 DNA sequence: TGCAGTGCTGACCGCCGGGACGGGTCAGATACGCAGTATTTT. Translating it yields CSADRRDGSDTQYF.

V is TRBV28 and J is TRBJ1-5; the D is unclear. The CDR3 runs 16 residues. Per the germline V gene, CDR1 is MDHEN and CDR2 is SYDVKM. Trimming pared 2 bases from V and 5 bases from J, leaving 16 bases between. CDR3 in DNA: TGTGCCAGCAGTTTAAACTGGGAAGGGTATGATCAGCCCCAGCATTTT. Its protein is CASSLNWEGYDQPQHF.

In this sample, this clonotype turned up a few times. This rearrangement joins TRBV12-3 or TRBV12-4 to TRBJ1-5, with a possible D match to TRBD1 (5 bases). V shed 4 bases and J shed 7 bases, with 11 bases lying between them. The CDR3 consists of 13 residues. Here the CDR3 DNA reads TGTGCCAGCAGTTCCGGGGGACTCCAGCCCCAGCATTTT. Protein product: CASSSGGLQPQHF.

The table lists this clonotype with a few counts. This sequence joins TRBV29-1 and TRBJ2-7, with TRBD2 as a possible D gene (6 bases). The CDR3 loop spans 10 amino acids. CDR1 is SQVTM and CDR2 is ANQGSEA in the germline V gene. Trimming cost V 4 bases and J 9 bases, with 10 bases left between them. Written as DNA, the CDR3 is TGCAGCGTTGTGGACGGGGGGCAGTACTTC. Translating it yields CSVVDGGQYF.

This clonotype was observed a few times. V is TRBV20-1 and J is TRBJ2-3; 8 bases line up with TRBD2. CDR1 is DFQATT and CDR2 is SNEGSKA in the germline V gene (reference sequence). V was pared by 4 bases and J by 5 bases, with 8 bases of the junction left unmatched. The CDR3 extends over 14 amino acids. The DNA for the CDR3 is TGCAGTGCTATCCCGGGGGGGCCGGAAGATACGCAGTATTTT. The encoded protein is CSAIPGGPEDTQYF.

The chain employs TRBV29-1 and TRBJ2-3, with 8 positions matching TRBD2. The germline CDR1 and CDR2 sequences are SQVTM and ANQGSEA. V was clipped by 0 bases and J by 1 base; unmatched bases: 3. The CDR3 is 15 residues long. CDR3 DNA: TGCAGCGTTGAAGATGGAGCGGGGGGCACAGATACGCAGTATTTT. Its protein is CSVEDGAGGTDTQYF.

This clonotype was detected a few times. The chain has TRBV20-1 and TRBJ1-1; 7 bases line up with TRBD1. With V trimmed by 0 bases and J by 8 bases, 9 bases remained unmatched. CDR3 length: 14 residues. Germline V gene lookup returns CDR1 DFQATT and CDR2 SNEGSKA (reference sequence). The CDR3 sequence is CSAREGGGGREAFF. CDR3 in DNA: TGCAGTGCTAGAGAGGGGGGAGGGGGCAGGGAAGCTTTCTTT.

This clonotype was recorded at least ten times. The rearrangement links TRBV12-3 or TRBV12-4 to TRBJ2-4; tentatively, D is TRBD2 (6 bases). The CDR3 spans 12 residues. Trimming took 3 bases from V and 6 from J, leaving 6 bases between them. In DNA, the CDR3 is TGTGCCAGCAGTTTCGGGGGAAACATTCAGTACTTC. The encoded protein is CASSFGGNIQYF.

The chain joins TRBV7-9 to TRBJ1-2; 9 positions agree with TRBD1. V gave up 2 bases and J gave up 8 bases; unmatched junction bases: 9. The CDR3 covers 15 residues. Germline CDR1 SEHNR, CDR2 FQNEAQ (reference sequence). The CDR3 is CASSLTTGGEEGYTF. For the CDR3, the DNA is TGTGCCAGCAGCTTAACTACAGGGGGCGAGGAAGGCTACACCTTC. Filled out from reference TRBV7-9 and TRBJ1-2, the complete variable domain reads DTGVSQNPRHKITKRGQNVTFRCDPISEHNRLYWYRQTLGQGPEFLTYFQNEAQLEKSRLLSDRFSAERPKGSFSTLEIQRTEQGDSAMYLCASSLTTGGEEGYTFGSGTRLTVV.

This clonotype was seen many times. V and J are TRBV20-1 and TRBJ2-7; D might be TRBD2 (5 bases). V shed 5 bases and J shed 4 bases, with 15 bases lying between them. The CDR3 consists of 13 residues. Germline CDR1 is DFQATT and CDR2 is SNEGSKA (reference sequence). In DNA form, the CDR3 reads TGCAGTGCTCTTCTGGAGGATAGGTACGAGCAGTACGTC. Its translation: CSALLEDRYEQYV.

The sample holds many counts of this clonotype. The rearrangement uses TRBV7-6 and TRBJ2-1; the match to TRBD1 covers 7 bases. The CDR3 length is 14 residues. Germline V CDR1 and CDR2: SGHVS, FNYEAQ. V gave up 5 bases and J gave up 6 bases; unmatched junction bases: 7. The CDR3 nucleotides are TGTGCCAGCAGCCGGACAGGCCCGGGCAATGAGCAGTTCTTC. Amino acid sequence: CASSRTGPGNEQFF.

This clonotype was counted ten times or more. V is TRBV20-1 and J is TRBJ1-2; a possible D gene is TRBD1 (6 bases). CDR1 is DFQATT and CDR2 is SNEGSKA in the germline V gene (reference sequence). V shed 0 bases and J shed 8 bases, with 16 bases lying between them. This CDR3 contains 14 residues. The CDR3 DNA is TGCAGTGCTAGAGAGGCGGGGGCCAGAGGAGGCTACACCTTC. This gives the protein CSAREAGARGGYTF.

On this clonotype itself: The junction departs from the called germline gene at one end, perhaps through a read error. V usage is TRBV24-1 and J usage is TRBJ2-3; D possibly corresponds to TRBD1 (6 bases). The CDR3 totals 16 residues. Germline V lookup: CDR1 KGHDR, CDR2 SFDVKD. CDR3 loop: CATSDPGTTSTDTQYF. The CDR3 coding sequence is TGTGCTACCAGTGACCCCGGGACAACTAGCACAGATACGCAGTATTTT.

This chain links TRBV11-2 with TRBJ2-3, with D possibly being TRBD1 (6 bases). The CDR3 loop spans 11 amino acids. The germline gives CDR1 SGHAT, CDR2 FQNNGV. Here the CDR3 reads CAGAGTDTQYF. The CDR3 coding sequence is TGTGCGGGGGCCGGCACAGATACGCAGTATTTT.

This clonotype has a handful of counts. The chain combines TRBV7-9 with TRBJ1-2; D call uncertain. Between the trimmed V and J ends, which lost 3 bases and 5 bases, there was a span of 10 bases. The CDR3 has 13 amino acids. CDR1 is SEHNR and CDR2 is FQNEAQ in the germline V gene (reference sequence). The CDR3 bases are TGTGCCAGCAGCTTTTTAACCATTTATGGCTACACCTTC. Its translation: CASSFLTIYGYTF. The variable domain in full, completed from reference TRBV7-9 and TRBJ1-2, reads DTGVSQNPRHKITKRGQNVTFRCDPISEHNRLYWYRQTLGQGPEFLTYFQNEAQLEKSRLLSDRFSAERPKGSFSTLEIQRTEQGDSAMYLCASSFLTIYGYTFGSGTRLTVV.

The chain joins TRBV7-2 to TRBJ2-2; D is possibly TRBD1 (6 bases). This CDR3 comprises 16 residues. V lost 5 bases and J 2 bases, leaving 15 bases between the germline ends. Germline V gene data show CDR1 as SGHTA and CDR2 as FQGNSA. In DNA form, the CDR3 reads TGTGCCAGCAGCCTGAGGTTGGGACAAAACACCGGGGAGCTGTTTTTT. Its protein is CASSLRLGQNTGELFF.